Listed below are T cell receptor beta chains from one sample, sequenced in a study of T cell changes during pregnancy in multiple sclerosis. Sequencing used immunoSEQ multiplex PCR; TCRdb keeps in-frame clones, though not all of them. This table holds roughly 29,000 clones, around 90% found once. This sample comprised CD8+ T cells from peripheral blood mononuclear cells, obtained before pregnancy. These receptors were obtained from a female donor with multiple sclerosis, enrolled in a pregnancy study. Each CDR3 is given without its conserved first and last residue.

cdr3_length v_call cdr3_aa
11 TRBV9 ASSRAGLNEQF
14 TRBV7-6 ASSFGRGEGLNEQF
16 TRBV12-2 ASRLARVTSGYQETQY
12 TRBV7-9 ASSSEELRAEAF
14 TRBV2 ASSEGVAGVLGELF
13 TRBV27 ASSPSTGHTDTQY
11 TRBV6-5 ASSWGDSNEQF
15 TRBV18 ASSPRSGGPDQETQY
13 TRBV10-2 ASRGAPPYTDTQY
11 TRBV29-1 SVERETPYEQY
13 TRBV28 ASLEGLAGSNEQF
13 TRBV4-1 ASSPVAGGPYEQY
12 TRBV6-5 ASWGGYYGNTIY
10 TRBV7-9 ASTGSSYEQY
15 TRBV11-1 ASSYNAPYRAGETQY
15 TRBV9 ASSVGGGRASGNEQF
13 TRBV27 ASSPFRSDTGELF
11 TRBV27 ASSISGINEQF
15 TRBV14 ASSQEYTGVGTDTQY
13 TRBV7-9 ASSFQVAANTEAF
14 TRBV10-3 ATLAGPGQGTSPLH
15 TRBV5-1 ASSSFGSGAASYEQY
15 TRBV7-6 ASSSSGTASSYNEQF
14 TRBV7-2 ASSQTSGLYTGELF
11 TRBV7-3 ASSLVGDYEQY
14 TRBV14 ASSQEPAENTGELF
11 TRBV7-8 ASSLEYNYEQY
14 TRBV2 ASGWAERVRQETQY
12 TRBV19 ASSLTGYNQPQH
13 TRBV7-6 ASSLPGGADTEAF
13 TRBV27 ASSFTASTYNEQF
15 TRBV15 ATSRGRPSSYNSPLH
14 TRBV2 ASSDREGLVADTQY
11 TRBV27 ASSQGAKSGYT
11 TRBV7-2 ASSPGGVYEQY
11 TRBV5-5 ASSFLGGDEQY
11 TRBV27 ASSPRLDRGSV